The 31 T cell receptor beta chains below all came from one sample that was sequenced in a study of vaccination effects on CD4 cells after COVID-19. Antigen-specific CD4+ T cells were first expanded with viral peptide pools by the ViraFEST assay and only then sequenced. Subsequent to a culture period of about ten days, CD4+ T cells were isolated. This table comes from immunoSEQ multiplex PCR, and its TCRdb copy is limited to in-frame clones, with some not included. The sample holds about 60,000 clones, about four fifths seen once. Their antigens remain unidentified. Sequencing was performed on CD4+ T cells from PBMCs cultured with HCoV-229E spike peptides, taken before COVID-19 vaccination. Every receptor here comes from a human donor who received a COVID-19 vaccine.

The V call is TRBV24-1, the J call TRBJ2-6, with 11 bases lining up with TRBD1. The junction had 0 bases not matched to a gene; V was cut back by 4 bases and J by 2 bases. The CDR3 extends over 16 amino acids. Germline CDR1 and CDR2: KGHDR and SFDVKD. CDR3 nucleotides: TGTGCCACCAGTGAGGGACAGGGGGCTGGGGCCAACGTCCTGACTTTC. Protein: CATSEGQGAGANVLTF.

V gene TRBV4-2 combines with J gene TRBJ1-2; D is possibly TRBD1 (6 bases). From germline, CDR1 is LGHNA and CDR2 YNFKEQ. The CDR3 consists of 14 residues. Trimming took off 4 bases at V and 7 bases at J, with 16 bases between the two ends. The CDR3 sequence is CASSLAGGAGGYTF. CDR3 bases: TGTGCCAGCAGCCTCGCGGGGGGCGCCGGTGGCTACACCTTC.

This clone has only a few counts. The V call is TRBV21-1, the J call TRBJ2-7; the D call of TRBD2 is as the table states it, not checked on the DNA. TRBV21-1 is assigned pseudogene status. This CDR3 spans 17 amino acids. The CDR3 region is CASSKDVGGREDGEQYV. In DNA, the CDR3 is TGTGCCAGCAGCAAAGACGTGGGAGGGAGGGAAGACGGTGAGCAGTACGTC.

The DNA of the CDR3 is TGCAGCGTTGAGCGGGGACCCACAGATACGCAGTATTTT. Translation: CSVERGPTDTQYF. The rearrangement uses TRBV29-1 and TRBJ2-3; tentatively, D is TRBD2 (6 bases). The V end was cut by 3 bases, the J end by 2 bases, with 9 bases between. CDR1 is SQVTM and CDR2 is ANQGSEA in the germline V gene. The CDR3 is 13 amino acids.

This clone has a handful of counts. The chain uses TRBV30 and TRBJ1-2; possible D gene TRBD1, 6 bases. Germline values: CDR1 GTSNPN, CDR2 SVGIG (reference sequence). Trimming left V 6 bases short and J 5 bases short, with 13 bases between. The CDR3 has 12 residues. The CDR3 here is CACTGTSYGYTF. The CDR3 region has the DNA TGTGCCTGCACCGGGACATCGTATGGCTACACCTTC.

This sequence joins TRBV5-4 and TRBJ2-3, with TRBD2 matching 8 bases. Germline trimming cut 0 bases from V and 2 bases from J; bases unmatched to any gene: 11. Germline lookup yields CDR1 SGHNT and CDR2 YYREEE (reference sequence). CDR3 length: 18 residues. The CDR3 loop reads CASSLASSGPGPTDTQYF. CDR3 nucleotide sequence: TGTGCCAGCAGCTTGGCCTCTAGCGGGCCGGGACCCACAGATACGCAGTATTTT.

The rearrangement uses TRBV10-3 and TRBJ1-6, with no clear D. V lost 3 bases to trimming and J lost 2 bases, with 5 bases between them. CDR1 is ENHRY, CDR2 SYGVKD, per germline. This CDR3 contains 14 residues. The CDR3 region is CAISERAYNSPLHF. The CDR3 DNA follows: TGTGCCATCAGTGAACGGGCCTATAATTCACCCCTCCACTTT.

This chain's CDR3 is CASSTRSGVTDTQYF. The CDR3, as DNA: TGTGCCAGTAGTACCCGTAGCGGGGTAACAGATACGCAGTATTTT. The gene calls are TRBV19 and TRBJ2-3; 8 bases match TRBD2. Losses at the gene ends were 4 bases for V and 3 bases for J; bases not matched to a gene: 6. Germline CDR1 reads LNHDA; CDR2 reads SQIVND (reference sequence). The CDR3 contains 15 residues.

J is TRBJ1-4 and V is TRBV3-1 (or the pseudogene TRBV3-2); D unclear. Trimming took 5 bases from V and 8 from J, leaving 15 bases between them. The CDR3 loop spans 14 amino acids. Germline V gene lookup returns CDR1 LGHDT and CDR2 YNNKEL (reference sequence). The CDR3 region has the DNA TGTGCCAGCAGCAAGTCCCGTCCCCCCGAAAAACTGTTTTTT. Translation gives CASSKSRPPEKLFF.

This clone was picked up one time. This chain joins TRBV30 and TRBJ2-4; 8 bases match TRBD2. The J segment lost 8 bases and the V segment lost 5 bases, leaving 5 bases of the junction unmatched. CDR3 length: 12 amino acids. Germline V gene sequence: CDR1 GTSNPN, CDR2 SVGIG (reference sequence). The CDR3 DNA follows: TGTGCCTGGCGGGGGGGCCCGGACATTCAGTACTTC. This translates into CAWRGGPDIQYF.

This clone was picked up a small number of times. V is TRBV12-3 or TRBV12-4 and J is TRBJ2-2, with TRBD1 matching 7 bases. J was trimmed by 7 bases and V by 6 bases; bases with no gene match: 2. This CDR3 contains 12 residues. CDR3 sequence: CASSRQGGELFF. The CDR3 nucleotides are TGTGCCAGCAGCAGACAGGGCGGGGAGCTGTTTTTT.

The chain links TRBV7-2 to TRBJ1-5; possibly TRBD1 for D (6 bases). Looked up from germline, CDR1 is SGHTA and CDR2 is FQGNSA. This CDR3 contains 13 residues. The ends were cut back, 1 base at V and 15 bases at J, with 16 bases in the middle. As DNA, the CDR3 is TGTGCCAGCAGCTTAGGAGGGGGGATGGCCCCGCATTTT. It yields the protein CASSLGGGMAPHF.

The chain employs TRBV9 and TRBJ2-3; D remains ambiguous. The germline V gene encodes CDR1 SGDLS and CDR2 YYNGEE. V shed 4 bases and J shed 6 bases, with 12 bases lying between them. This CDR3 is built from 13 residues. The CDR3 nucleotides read TGTGCCAGCAGCCCCCTCCCGAGCGATACGCAGTATTTT. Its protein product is CASSPLPSDTQYF.

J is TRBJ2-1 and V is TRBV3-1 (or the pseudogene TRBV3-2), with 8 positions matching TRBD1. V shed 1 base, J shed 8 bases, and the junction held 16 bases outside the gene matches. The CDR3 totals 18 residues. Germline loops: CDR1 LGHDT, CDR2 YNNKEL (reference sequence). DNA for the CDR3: TGTGCCAGCAGCCAAGGTCTTACAGGGGGTCTTATTGTCCATGAGCAGTTCTTC. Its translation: CASSQGLTGGLIVHEQFF.

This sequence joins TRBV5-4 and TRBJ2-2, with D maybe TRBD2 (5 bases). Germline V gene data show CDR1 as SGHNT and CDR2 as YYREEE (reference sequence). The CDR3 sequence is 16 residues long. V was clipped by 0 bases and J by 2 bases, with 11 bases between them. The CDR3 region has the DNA TGTGCCAGCAGCTTGGGCCTAGCACTAAACACCGGGGAGCTGTTTTTT. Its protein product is CASSLGLALNTGELFF.

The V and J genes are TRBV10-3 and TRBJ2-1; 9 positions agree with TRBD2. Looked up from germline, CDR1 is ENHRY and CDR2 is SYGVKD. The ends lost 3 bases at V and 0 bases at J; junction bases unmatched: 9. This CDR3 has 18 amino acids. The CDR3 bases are TGTGCCATCAGTGAATCTTTTAGCGGGGGACGCTCCTACAATGAGCAGTTCTTC. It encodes CAISESFSGGRSYNEQFF.

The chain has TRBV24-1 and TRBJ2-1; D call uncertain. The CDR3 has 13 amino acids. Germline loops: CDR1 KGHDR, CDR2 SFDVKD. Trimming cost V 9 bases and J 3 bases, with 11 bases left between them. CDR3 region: CATQAAGYNEQFF. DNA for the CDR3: TGTGCCACCCAAGCAGCCGGCTACAATGAGCAGTTCTTC.

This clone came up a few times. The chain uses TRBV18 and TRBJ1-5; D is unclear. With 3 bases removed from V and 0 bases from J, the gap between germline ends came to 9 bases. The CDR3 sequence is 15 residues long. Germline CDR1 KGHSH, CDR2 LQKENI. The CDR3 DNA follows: TGTGCCAGCTCACCCCGCGGTGATAGCAATCAGCCCCAGCATTTT. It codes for CASSPRGDSNQPQHF.

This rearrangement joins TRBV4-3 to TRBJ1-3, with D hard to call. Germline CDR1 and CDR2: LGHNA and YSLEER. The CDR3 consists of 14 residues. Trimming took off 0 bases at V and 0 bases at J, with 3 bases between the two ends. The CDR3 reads CASSQDSSGNTIYF. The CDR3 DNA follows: TGCGCCAGCAGCCAAGACAGCTCTGGAAACACCATATATTTT.

This CDR3 is CASSFTGTGYNEQFF. The CDR3 nucleotides read TGTGCCAGCAGCTTTACCGGGACAGGGTACAATGAGCAGTTCTTC. The chain employs TRBV7-2 and TRBJ2-1; TRBD1 agrees at 9 bases. V dropped 3 bases and J dropped 4; count of bases not matched to a gene: 4. The germline V gene has CDR1 SGHTA and CDR2 FQGNSA. CDR3 size: 15 residues. The full variable domain, rest sourced from reference TRBV7-2 and TRBJ2-1, is GAGVSQSPSNKVTEKGKDVELRCDPISGHTALYWYRQSLGQGLEFLIYFQGNSAPDKSGLPSDRFSAERTGGSVSTLTIQRTQQEDSAVYLCASSFTGTGYNEQFFGPGTRLTVL.

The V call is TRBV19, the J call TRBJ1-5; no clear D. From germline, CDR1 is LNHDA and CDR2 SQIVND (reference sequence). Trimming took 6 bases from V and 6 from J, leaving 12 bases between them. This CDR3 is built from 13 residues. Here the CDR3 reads CASSSIHGQPQHF. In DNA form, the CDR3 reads TGTGCCAGTAGCAGTATTCATGGTCAGCCCCAGCATTTT. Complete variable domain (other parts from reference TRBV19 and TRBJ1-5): DGGITQSPKYLFRKEGQNVTLSCEQNLNHDAMYWYRQDPGQGLRLIYYSQIVNDFQKGDIAEGYSVSREKKESFPLTVTSAQKNPTAFYLCASSSIHGQPQHFGDGTRLSIL.

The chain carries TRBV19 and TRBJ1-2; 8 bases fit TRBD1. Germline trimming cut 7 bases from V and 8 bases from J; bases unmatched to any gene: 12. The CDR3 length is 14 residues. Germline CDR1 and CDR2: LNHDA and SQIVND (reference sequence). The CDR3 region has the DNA TGTGCCAGTACCCGTGCTCGGACAGGGCAAGGCTACACCTTC. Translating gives CASTRARTGQGYTF.

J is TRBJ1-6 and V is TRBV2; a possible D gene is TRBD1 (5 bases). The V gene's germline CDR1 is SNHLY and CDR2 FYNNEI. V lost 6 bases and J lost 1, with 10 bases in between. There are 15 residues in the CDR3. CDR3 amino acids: CASRPGRSYNSPLHF. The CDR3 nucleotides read TGTGCCAGCAGGCCAGGGCGGTCCTATAATTCACCCCTCCACTTT.

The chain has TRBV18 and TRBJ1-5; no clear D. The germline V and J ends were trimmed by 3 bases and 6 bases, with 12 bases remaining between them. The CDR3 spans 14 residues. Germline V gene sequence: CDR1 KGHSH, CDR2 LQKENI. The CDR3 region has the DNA TGTGCCAGCTCACCTGGATTAGGGAGTCAGCCCCAGCATTTT. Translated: CASSPGLGSQPQHF.

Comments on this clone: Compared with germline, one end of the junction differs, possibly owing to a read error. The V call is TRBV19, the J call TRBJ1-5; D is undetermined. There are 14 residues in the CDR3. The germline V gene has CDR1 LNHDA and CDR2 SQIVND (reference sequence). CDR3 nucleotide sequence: TGTGCCAGCAGTATCCGGGTGGGGAATCAGCCCCAGCATTTT. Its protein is CASSIRVGNQPQHF.

CDR3 loop: CASSYALAPSTGELFF. CDR3 nucleotides: TGTGCCAGCAGTTACGCACTAGCGCCAAGCACCGGGGAGCTGTTTTTT. The chain combines TRBV6-5 with TRBJ2-2; 7 bases agree with TRBD2. Germline V gene sequence: CDR1 MNHEY, CDR2 SVGAGI. The CDR3 is 16 residues long. Losses at the gene ends were 2 bases for V and 4 bases for J; bases not matched to a gene: 7.

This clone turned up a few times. The CDR3 region has the DNA TGTGCCAGCAGCTCGACCATACTCCAGGTGGACACCTTC. It is translated as CASSSTILQVDTF. The rearrangement links TRBV7-9 to TRBJ1-2; the D is unclear. The CDR3 consists of 13 residues. From germline, CDR1 is SEHNR and CDR2 FQNEAQ (reference sequence). Deletions cut 4 bases from V and 12 bases from J, with 18 bases between. Complete variable domain (other parts from reference TRBV7-9 and TRBJ1-2): DTGVSQNPRHKITKRGQNVTFRCDPISEHNRLYWYRQTLGQGPEFLTYFQNEAQLEKSRLLSDRFSAERPKGSFSTLEIQRTEQGDSAMYLCASSSTILQVDTFGSGTRLTVV.

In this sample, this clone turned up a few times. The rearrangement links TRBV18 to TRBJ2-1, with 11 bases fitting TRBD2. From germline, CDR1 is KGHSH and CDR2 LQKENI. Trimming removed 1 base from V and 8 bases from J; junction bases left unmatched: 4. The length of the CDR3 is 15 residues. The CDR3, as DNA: TGTGCCAGCTCACCACTAGCGGGGGGGCGAGATGAGCAGTTCTTC. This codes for CASSPLAGGRDEQFF.

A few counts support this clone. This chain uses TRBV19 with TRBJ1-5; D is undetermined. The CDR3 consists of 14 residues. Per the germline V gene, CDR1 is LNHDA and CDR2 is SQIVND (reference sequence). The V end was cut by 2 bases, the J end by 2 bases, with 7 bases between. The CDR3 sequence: CASSIKTGNQPQHF. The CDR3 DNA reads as TGTGCCAGTAGTATAAAAACCGGCAATCAGCCCCAGCATTTT. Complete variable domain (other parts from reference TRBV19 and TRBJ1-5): DGGITQSPKYLFRKEGQNVTLSCEQNLNHDAMYWYRQDPGQGLRLIYYSQIVNDFQKGDIAEGYSVSREKKESFPLTVTSAQKNPTAFYLCASSIKTGNQPQHFGDGTRLSIL.

CDR3 DNA sequence: TGTGCCAGCAGCAGGGACAGAGGTAGCAATCAGCCCCAGCATTTT. Translation: CASSRDRGSNQPQHF. The rearrangement uses TRBV6-5 and TRBJ1-5, with 7 bases lining up with TRBD1. This CDR3 contains 15 residues. The V gene's germline CDR1 is MNHEY and CDR2 SVGAGI. With 6 bases clipped from V and 0 bases from J, the junction kept 5 bases outside the gene matches.

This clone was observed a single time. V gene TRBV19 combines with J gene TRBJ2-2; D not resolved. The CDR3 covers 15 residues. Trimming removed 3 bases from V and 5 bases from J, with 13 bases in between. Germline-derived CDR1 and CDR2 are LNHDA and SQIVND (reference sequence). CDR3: CASSIGSANTGELFF. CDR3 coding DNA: TGTGCCAGTAGTATTGGTTCAGCCAATACCGGGGAGCTGTTTTTT.